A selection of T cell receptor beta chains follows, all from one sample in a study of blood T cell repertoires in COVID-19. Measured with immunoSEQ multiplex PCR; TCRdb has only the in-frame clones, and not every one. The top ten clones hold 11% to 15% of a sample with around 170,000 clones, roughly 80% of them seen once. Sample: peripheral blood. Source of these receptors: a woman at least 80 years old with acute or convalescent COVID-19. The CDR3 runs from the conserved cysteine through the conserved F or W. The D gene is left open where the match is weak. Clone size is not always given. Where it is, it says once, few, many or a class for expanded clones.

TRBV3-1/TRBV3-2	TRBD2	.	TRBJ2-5	CASSQGATSGVQETQYF	TGTGCCAGCAGCCAAGGTGCGACTAGCGGGGTCCAAGAGACCCAGTACTTC
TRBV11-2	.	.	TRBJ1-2	CASSRLGQAGFTF	TGTGCCAGCAGCCGCCTTGGGCAGGCTGGGTTCACCTTC
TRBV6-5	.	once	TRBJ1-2	CASSYSRAGGYGYTF	TGTGCCAGCAGTTATTCAAGAGCCGGGGGCTATGGCTACACCTTC
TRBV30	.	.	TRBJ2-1	CARLGRQRFTPNGEQFF	TGTGCCCGCCTGGGCCGCCAGCGGTTCACCCCGAACGGTGAGCAGTTCTTC
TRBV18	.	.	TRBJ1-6	CASSPTPGPYNSPLHF	TGTGCCAGCTCACCGACCCCAGGCCCTTATAATTCACCCCTCCACTTT
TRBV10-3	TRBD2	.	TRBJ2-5	CAISGAGLAGGGETQYF	TGTGCCATCAGTGGAGCCGGACTAGCGGGGGGGGGAGAGACCCAGTACTTC
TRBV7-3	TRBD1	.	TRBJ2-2	CASSSGGTGTGELFF	TGTGCCAGCAGCTCCGGAGGGACAGGCACCGGGGAGCTGTTTTTT
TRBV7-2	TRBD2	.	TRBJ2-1	CASSLKAGRYSEQFF	TGTGCCAGCAGCTTAAAAGCGGGGAGATACAGTGAGCAGTTCTTC
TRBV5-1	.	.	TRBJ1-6	CASSRAGSYSPLHF	TGCGCCAGCAGCCGTGCAGGGTCTTATTCACCCCTCCACTTT
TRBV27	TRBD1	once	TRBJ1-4	CASRLQGEGEKLFF	TGTGCCAGCAGGCTACAGGGGGAAGGTGAAAAACTGTTTTTT
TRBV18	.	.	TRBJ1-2	CASSLDSLGTSFLVFGYTF	TGTGCCAGCTCACTTGACAGCTTAGGGACTAGCTTCCTCGTCTTCGGCTACACCTTC
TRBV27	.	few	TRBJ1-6	CASQASYNSPLHF	TGTGCCAGCCAGGCCTCCTATAATTCACCCCTCCACTTT
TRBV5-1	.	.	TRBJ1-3	CASSLVQGTGNTIYF	TGCGCCAGCAGCTTGGTACAGGGAACGGGAAACACCATATATTTT
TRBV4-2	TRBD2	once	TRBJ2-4	CASSQDSGSQNIQYF	TGTGCCAGCAGCCAAGACAGCGGGAGCCAAAACATTCAGTACTTC
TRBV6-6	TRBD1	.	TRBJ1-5	CASSGQGSNRNQPQHF	TGTGCCAGCAGCGGACAGGGGTCGAATCGCAATCAGCCCCAGCATTTT
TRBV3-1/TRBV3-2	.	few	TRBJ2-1	CASSQGLVANNEQFF	TGTGCCAGCAGCCAAGGTTTGGTAGCTAACAATGAGCAGTTCTTC
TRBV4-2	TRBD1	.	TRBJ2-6	CASSAGQGTGANVLTF	TGTGCCAGCAGCGCGGGACAGGGGACCGGGGCCAACGTCCTGACTTTC
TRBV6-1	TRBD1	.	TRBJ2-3	CASSDRQGWETDTQYF	TGTGCCAGCAGTGATAGACAGGGGTGGGAGACAGATACGCAGTATTTT
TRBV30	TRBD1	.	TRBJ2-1	CAWRGQGESEQFF	TGTGCCTGGAGGGGACAGGGAGAGAGTGAGCAGTTCTTC
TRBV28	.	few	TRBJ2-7	CASSPRELGYEQYF	TGTGCCAGCAGTCCACGGGAGCTCGGATACGAGCAGTACTTC
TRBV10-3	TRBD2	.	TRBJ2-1	CAISDGGVNEQFF	TGTGCCATCAGTGATGGGGGGGTCAATGAGCAGTTCTTC
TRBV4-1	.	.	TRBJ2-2	CASSHGQGRTGELFF	TGCGCCAGCAGCCATGGCCAGGGCCGCACCGGGGAGCTGTTTTTT
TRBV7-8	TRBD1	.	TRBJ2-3	CASRRLTGAVTDTQYF	TGTGCCAGCAGACGGCTGACAGGGGCCGTAACAGATACGCAGTATTTT
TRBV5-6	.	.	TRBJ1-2	CATGWSKQGIYKGYTF	TGTGCCACCGGGTGGAGTAAACAGGGAATTTACAAGGGCTACACCTTC
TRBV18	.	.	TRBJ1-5	CASSRGDGKNQPQHF	TGTGCCAGCTCACGCGGGGACGGAAAAAATCAGCCCCAGCATTTT
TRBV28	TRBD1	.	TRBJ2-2	CASSSLGQANTGELFF	TGTGCCAGCAGTTCTTTGGGACAGGCGAACACCGGGGAGCTGTTTTTT
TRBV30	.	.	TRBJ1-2	CAWTNRGGYTF	TGTGCCTGGACTAATCGGGGTGGCTACACCTTC
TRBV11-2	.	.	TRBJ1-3	CASSFSRGAGNTIYF	TGTGCCAGCAGCTTTAGTCGGGGAGCTGGAAACACCATATATTTT
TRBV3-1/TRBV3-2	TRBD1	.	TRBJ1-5	CASSQGQGRPQHF	TGTGCCAGCAGCCAAGGACAGGGGAGACCCCAGCATTTT
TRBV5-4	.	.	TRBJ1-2	CASSLGQEYFYGYTF	TGTGCCAGCAGCTTGGGACAGGAATACTTCTATGGCTACACCTTC